Presented here are 7 T cell receptor beta chains from one specimen sequenced in a study of shared clonotypes between healthy human individuals. Produced via immunoSEQ multiplex PCR; TCRdb's table is partial and in-frame only. The sample records roughly 2.4 million clones, around 95% being singletons. Sequencing used naive CD4+ T cells sorted from blood. As to subset: CD45RA+ positively selected. These TCRs come from a man aged 18 to 29 in good health.

This clone was observed a few times. This chain links TRBV6-1 with TRBJ1-6; 8 bases match TRBD1. CDR3 length equals 14 residues. With 7 bases clipped from V and 8 bases from J, the junction kept 7 bases outside the gene matches. Germline V gene sequence: CDR1 MNHNS, CDR2 SASEGT. CDR3 nucleotides: TGTGCCAGCATACCAGGGGGCAAGCATTCACCCCTCCACTTT. Translation: CASIPGGKHSPLHF.

The CDR3: CATIRDRGHEQFF. Written as DNA, the CDR3 is TGTGCCACCATTCGGGACAGGGGCCATGAGCAGTTCTTC. The chain couples TRBV2 to TRBJ2-1; 10 bases map to TRBD1. There are 13 residues in the CDR3. The germline CDR1 and CDR2 sequences are SNHLY and FYNNEI. V shed 10 bases and J 8 bases; nucleotides not matched to a gene: 8.

This chain uses TRBV6-5 with TRBJ1-2; 7 nucleotides line up with TRBD1. Per the germline V gene, CDR1 is MNHEY and CDR2 is SVGAGI. The ends lost 6 bases at V and 4 bases at J; junction bases unmatched: 8. The CDR3 loop spans 14 amino acids. CDR3 in amino acids: CASSPVDRPYGYTF. CDR3 nucleotides: TGTGCCAGCAGCCCCGTGGACAGGCCCTATGGCTACACCTTC.

This chain uses TRBV9 with TRBJ1-3; 9 bases agree with TRBD1. The CDR3 consists of 17 residues. Unmatched junction bases numbered 11, after V lost 4 bases and J lost 3 bases. Germline values: CDR1 SGDLS, CDR2 YYNGEE. CDR3 protein: CASSPGQGKKFGNTIYF. The CDR3 DNA reads as TGTGCCAGCAGCCCGGGACAGGGAAAGAAATTTGGAAACACCATATATTTT.

The chain carries TRBV10-3 and TRBJ1-6; 7 bases agree with TRBD1. J was trimmed by 8 bases and V by 1 base; bases with no gene match: 11. From germline, CDR1 is ENHRY and CDR2 SYGVKD. The CDR3 is 17 residues long. CDR3 protein: CAISEWTGTDGYSPLHF. The CDR3 nucleotides are TGTGCCATCAGTGAGTGGACCGGGACAGACGGTTATTCACCCCTCCACTTT.

The chain recombines TRBV11-2 with TRBJ1-5; 7 nucleotides align to TRBD1. There are 14 residues in the CDR3. Germline V gene lookup returns CDR1 SGHAT and CDR2 FQNNGV. V lost 4 bases and J lost 4; bases outside the gene matches: 4. CDR3 coding DNA: TGTGCCAGCAGCTCATCAGGGGGAAATCAGCCCCAGCATTTT. Translation gives CASSSSGGNQPQHF.

This chain uses TRBV23-1 with TRBJ1-5; D is uncertain. TRBV23-1 is identified as an open reading frame with a role that is uncertain. Trimming shortened V by 8 bases and J by 5 bases, and 4 bases separated the two germline ends. The CDR3 runs to 10 residues. The CDR3 region has the DNA TGCGCCAGCTTGTATCAGCCCCAGCATTTT. Translation: CASLYQPQHF.